The clone carrying this T cell receptor beta chain came up once. These data come from a study of blood T cell repertoires in COVID-19. The overall study: T cells, B-cell-depleted T cells, or PBMCs provided the cDNA or gDNA that served as material.

V shed 6 bases, J shed 2 bases, and the junction held 18 bases outside the gene matches. The CDR3 consists of 18 residues. Germline V gene sequence: CDR1 MDHEN, CDR2 SYDVKM. As originally analysed: For nucleated cells, counts were estimated from reference gene primer amplification. Clones were sequenced by immunoSEQ multiplex PCR, and TCRdb holds only the in-frame ones, with some missing. V and J calls and clone size are those listed in that table; D and trimming were worked out from the DNA. The repertoire includes about 300,000 clones, approximately 85% of them detected once, and 1.5% to 2% sits in the top ten.

The chain joins TRBV28 to TRBJ1-1; 7 nucleotides line up with TRBD1. The sequence was collected from a woman between 45 and 60 years old with acute or convalescent COVID-19. The sequencing input was peripheral blood. The CDR3 region is CASRTDPTRQGYNTEAFF. In nucleotides, the CDR3 is TGTGCCAGCAGGACCGACCCAACCAGACAGGGTTACAACACTGAAGCTTTCTTT. The whole variable domain, remainder taken from reference TRBV28 and TRBJ1-1, is DVKVTQSSRYLVKRTGEKVFLECVQDMDHENMFWYRQDPGLGLRLIYFSYDVKMKEKGDIPEGYSVSREKKERFSLILESASTNQTSMYLCASRTDPTRQGYNTEAFFGQGTRLTVV.